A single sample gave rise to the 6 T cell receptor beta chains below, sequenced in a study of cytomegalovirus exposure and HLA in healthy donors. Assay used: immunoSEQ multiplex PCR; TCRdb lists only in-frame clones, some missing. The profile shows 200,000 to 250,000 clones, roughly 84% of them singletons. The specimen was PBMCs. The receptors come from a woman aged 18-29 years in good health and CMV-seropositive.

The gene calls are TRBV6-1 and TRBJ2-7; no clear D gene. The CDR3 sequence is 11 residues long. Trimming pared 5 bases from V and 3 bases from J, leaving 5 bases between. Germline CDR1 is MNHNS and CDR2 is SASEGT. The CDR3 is CASSQNYEQYF. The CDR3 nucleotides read TGTGCCAGCAGTCAAAACTACGAGCAGTACTTC.

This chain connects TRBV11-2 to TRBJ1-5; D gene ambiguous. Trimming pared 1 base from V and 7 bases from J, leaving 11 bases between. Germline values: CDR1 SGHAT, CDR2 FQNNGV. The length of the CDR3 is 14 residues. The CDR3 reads CASSLGTAEQPQHF. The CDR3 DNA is TGTGCCAGCAGCTTAGGAACAGCCGAACAGCCCCAGCATTTT.

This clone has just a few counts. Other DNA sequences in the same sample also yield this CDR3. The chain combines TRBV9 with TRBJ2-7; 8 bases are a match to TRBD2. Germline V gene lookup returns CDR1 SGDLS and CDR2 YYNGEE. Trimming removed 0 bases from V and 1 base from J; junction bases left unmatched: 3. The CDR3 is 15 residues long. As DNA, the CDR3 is TGTGCCAGCAGCGTAGGGGCTAGCGGGTCCTACGAGCAGTACTTC. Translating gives CASSVGASGSYEQYF.

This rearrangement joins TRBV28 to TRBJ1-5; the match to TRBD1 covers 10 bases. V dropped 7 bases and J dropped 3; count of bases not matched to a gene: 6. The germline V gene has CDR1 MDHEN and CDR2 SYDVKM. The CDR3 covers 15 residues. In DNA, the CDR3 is TGTGCCAGCACTGGGACAGGGGAATACAATCAGCCCCAGCATTTT. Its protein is CASTGTGEYNQPQHF.

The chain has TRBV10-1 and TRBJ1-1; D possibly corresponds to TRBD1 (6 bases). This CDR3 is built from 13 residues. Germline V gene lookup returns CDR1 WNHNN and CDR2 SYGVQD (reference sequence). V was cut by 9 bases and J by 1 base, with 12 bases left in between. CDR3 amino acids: CASLQGTNTEAFF. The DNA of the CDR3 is TGCGCCAGTTTACAGGGTACGAACACTGAAGCTTTCTTT.

The CDR3 nucleotides are TGTGCCAGCAGCCTAGCTGGGACAGGGAGGATGACCTTC. This codes for CASSLAGTGRMTF. This rearrangement joins TRBV14 to TRBJ1-2, with 9 bases fitting TRBD1. The CDR3 has 13 residues. Germline CDR1 reads SGHDN; CDR2 reads FVKESK. The junction had 11 bases not matched to a gene; V was cut back by 4 bases and J by 14 bases.